The clone carrying this T cell receptor (beta chain) appeared a few times. This sample is drawn from a study of blood T cell repertoires in COVID-19. On the study more broadly: Whether acute or convalescent, the COVID-19 samples came from the United States, Italy and Spain. From T cells, B-cell-depleted T cells, or PBMCs came the material, which was cDNA or gDNA.

From germline, CDR1 is SGHTS and CDR2 YDEGEE. The germline V and J ends were trimmed by 4 bases and 3 bases, with 19 bases remaining between them. The CDR3 is 16 amino acids. The table came from immunoSEQ multiplex PCR; TCRdb's copy has only in-frame clones and leaves some out. The sample records around 220,000 clones, about nine tenths being singletons. The sequenced sample consisted of peripheral blood. This receptor was identified in a man aged 50-60 years with acute or convalescent COVID-19. This chain connects TRBV5-8 to TRBJ1-1; a weak D match, TRBD1 (6 bases). CDR3: CASSRFGGAQDTEAFF. In DNA form, the CDR3 reads TGTGCCAGCAGCCGATTTGGGGGGGCGCAGGACACTGAAGCTTTCTTT.